These T cell receptor beta chains were read from a single sample in a study of blood T cell repertoires in COVID-19. Here immunoSEQ multiplex PCR was the method, and the copy in TCRdb shows in-frame clones only, minus some. The data hold 250,000 to 300,000 clones, with approximately 86% observed a single time. The sequenced sample consisted of peripheral blood. The receptors were sampled from a woman under 30 with acute or convalescent COVID-19. Each CDR3 is given with its conserved first and last residue. D genes are given only for firm matches. Rows may omit the clone size; those that give it use once, few, many or a size class.

>TRBD1|.|TRBV6-5|TRBJ1-2
CASWPRQGSTGYTF
TGTGCCAGCTGGCCCCGACAGGGTTCGACGGGCTACACCTTC
>.|.|TRBV7-9|TRBJ2-1
CASSLASDNEQFF
TGTGCCAGCAGCTTAGCCTCAGACAATGAGCAGTTCTTC
>.|.|TRBV21-1|TRBJ2-7
CASSKSYTSYEQYF
TGTGCCAGCAGCAAATCTTACACATCCTACGAGCAGTACTTC
>TRBD2|few|TRBV9|TRBJ2-5
CASSTPSGTQETQYF
TGTGCCAGCAGCACACCTAGCGGGACCCAAGAGACCCAGTACTTC
>TRBD1|.|TRBV7-2|TRBJ2-7
CASRGQWSYEQYF
TGTGCCAGCAGGGGACAGTGGTCCTACGAGCAGTACTTC
>.|.|TRBV5-4|TRBJ1-2
CASSLDRDAYGYTF
TGTGCCAGCAGCTTGGACAGGGACGCCTATGGCTACACCTTC
>.|few|TRBV2|TRBJ1-1
CASNRIEAFF
TGTGCCAGCAACAGAATTGAAGCTTTCTTT
>.|.|TRBV21-1|TRBJ2-5
CASSKVRSSNPSGQETQYF
TGTGCCAGCAGCAAAGTTAGGTCTAGCAACCCATCGGGGCAAGAGACCCAGTACTTC
>.|.|TRBV19|TRBJ2-3
CASSGLAVGTDTQYF
TGTGCCAGTAGTGGGCTAGCCGTGGGCACAGATACGCAGTATTTT
>.|.|TRBV7-2|TRBJ2-3
CASSPLDTQYF
TGTGCCAGCAGCCCCCTGGATACGCAGTATTTT
>TRBD1|.|TRBV10-2|TRBJ2-1
CASKEQGKGYNEQFF
TGCGCCAGCAAGGAACAGGGGAAGGGCTACAATGAGCAGTTCTTC
>.|few|TRBV18|TRBJ1-5
CASSPGGVQPQHF
TGTGCCAGCTCACCTGGGGGGGTCCAGCCCCAGCATTTT
>TRBD2|.|TRBV10-2|TRBJ2-5
CASSELGPGLQETQYF
TGCGCCAGCAGTGAGTTAGGGCCGGGACTACAAGAGACCCAGTACTTC
>.|.|TRBV20-1|TRBJ1-1
CRPRRGTEAFF
TGCAGACCACGCAGGGGCACTGAAGCTTTCTTT
>.|.|TRBV18|TRBJ2-7
CASSPPGGVNSYEQYF
TGTGCCAGCTCACCACCCGGCGGCGTAAACTCCTACGAGCAGTACTTC
>.|.|TRBV4-3|TRBJ2-3
CPSSRGGALGGTDTQYF
TGCCCCAGCAGCCGAGGGGGGGCGCTTGGTGGCACAGATACGCAGTATTTT
>.|once|TRBV3-1/TRBV3-2|TRBJ1-2
CASSQGLYGYTF
TGTGCCAGCAGCCAAGGGCTCTATGGCTACACCTTC
>.|.|TRBV12-3/TRBV12-4|TRBJ1-1
CASRKTEGTEAFF
TGTGCCAGCAGGAAGACAGAAGGCACTGAAGCTTTCTTT